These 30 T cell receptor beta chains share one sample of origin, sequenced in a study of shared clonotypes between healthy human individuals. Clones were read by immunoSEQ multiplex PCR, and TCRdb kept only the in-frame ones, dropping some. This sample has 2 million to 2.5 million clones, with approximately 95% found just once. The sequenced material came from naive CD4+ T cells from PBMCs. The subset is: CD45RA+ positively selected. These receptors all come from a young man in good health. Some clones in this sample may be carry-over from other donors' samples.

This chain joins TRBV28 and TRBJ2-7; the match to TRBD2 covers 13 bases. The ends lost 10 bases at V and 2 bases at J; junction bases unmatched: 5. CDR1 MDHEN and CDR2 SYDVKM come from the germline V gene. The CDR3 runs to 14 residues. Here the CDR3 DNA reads TGTGCCACCAGAGGGACTAGCGGGACCTACGAGCAGTACTTC. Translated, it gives CATRGTSGTYEQYF. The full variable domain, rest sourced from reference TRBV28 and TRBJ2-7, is DVKVTQSSRYLVKRTGEKVFLECVQDMDHENMFWYRQDPGLGLRLIYFSYDVKMKEKGDIPEGYSVSREKKERFSLILESASTNQTSMYLCATRGTSGTYEQYFGPGTRLTVT.

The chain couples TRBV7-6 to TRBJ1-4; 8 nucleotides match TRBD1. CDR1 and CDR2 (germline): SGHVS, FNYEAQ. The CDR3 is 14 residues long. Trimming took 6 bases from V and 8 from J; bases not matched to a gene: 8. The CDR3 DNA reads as TGTGCCAGCAGGACAGGGGCCTCGGGGGAAAAACTGTTTTTT. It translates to CASRTGASGEKLFF.

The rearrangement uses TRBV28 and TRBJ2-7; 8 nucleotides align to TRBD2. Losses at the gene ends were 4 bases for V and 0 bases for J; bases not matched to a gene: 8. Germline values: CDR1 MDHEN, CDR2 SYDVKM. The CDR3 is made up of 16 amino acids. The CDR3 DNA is TGTGCCAGCAGTTCCCCCCGCGGGACTAGCTCCTACGAGCAGTACTTC. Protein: CASSSPRGTSSYEQYF. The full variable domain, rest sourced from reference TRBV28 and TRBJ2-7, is DVKVTQSSRYLVKRTGEKVFLECVQDMDHENMFWYRQDPGLGLRLIYFSYDVKMKEKGDIPEGYSVSREKKERFSLILESASTNQTSMYLCASSSPRGTSSYEQYFGPGTRLTVT.

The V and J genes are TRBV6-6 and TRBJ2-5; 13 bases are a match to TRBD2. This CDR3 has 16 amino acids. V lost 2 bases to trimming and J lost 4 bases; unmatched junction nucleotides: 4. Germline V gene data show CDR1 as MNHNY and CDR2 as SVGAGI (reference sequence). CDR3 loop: CASSYQRTSGRETQYF. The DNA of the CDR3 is TGTGCCAGCAGTTACCAAAGGACTAGCGGGAGAGAGACCCAGTACTTC.

DNA for the CDR3: TGTGCCAGCAGTCCCAGGGGGTACTACGAGCAGTACTTC. It encodes CASSPRGYYEQYF. The rearrangement joins TRBV2 to TRBJ2-7; TRBD1 agrees at 7 bases. J gave up 3 bases and V 5 bases, and 4 bases lay outside the gene matches. The CDR3 spans 13 residues. Germline CDR1 SNHLY, CDR2 FYNNEI. The full variable domain, rest sourced from reference TRBV2 and TRBJ2-7, is EPEVTQTPSHQVTQMGQEVILRCVPISNHLYFYWYRQILGQKVEFLVSFYNNEISEKSEIFDDQFSVERPDGSNFTLKIRSTKLEDSAMYFCASSPRGYYEQYFGPGTRLTVT.

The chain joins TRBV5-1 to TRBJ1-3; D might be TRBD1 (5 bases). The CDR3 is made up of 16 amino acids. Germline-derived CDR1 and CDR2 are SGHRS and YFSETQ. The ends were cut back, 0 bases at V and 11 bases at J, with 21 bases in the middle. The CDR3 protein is CASSLGRGSPGNAIYF. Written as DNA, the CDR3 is TGCGCCAGCAGCTTGGGACGGGGCTCCCCGGGCAACGCCATATATTTT.

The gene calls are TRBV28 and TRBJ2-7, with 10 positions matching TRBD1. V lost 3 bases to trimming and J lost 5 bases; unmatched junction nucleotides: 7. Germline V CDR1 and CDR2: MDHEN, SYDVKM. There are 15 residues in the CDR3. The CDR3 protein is CASSFPGTGVDEQYF. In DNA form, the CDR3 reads TGTGCCAGCAGTTTTCCCGGGACAGGGGTAGACGAGCAGTACTTC.

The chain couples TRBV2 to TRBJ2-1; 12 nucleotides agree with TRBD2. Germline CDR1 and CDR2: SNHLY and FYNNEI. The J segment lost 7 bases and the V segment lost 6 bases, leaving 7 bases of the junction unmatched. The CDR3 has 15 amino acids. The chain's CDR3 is CASSSTSGSVNEQFF. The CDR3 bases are TGTGCCAGCAGCTCGACTAGCGGGAGCGTTAATGAGCAGTTCTTC.

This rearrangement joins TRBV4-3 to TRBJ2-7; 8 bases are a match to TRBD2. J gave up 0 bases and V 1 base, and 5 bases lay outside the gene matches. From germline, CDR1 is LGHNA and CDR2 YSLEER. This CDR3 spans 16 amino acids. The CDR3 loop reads CASSQGAGTSSYEQYF. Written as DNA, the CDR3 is TGCGCCAGCAGCCAAGGCGCCGGGACTAGCTCCTACGAGCAGTACTTC.

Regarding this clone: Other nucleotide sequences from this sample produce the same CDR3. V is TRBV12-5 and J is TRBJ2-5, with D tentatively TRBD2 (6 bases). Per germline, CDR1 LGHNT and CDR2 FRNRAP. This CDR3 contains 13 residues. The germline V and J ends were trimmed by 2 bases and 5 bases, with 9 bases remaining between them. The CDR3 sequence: CASGLTGRETQYF. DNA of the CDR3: TGTGCTAGTGGTTTGACTGGGAGGGAGACCCAGTACTTC.

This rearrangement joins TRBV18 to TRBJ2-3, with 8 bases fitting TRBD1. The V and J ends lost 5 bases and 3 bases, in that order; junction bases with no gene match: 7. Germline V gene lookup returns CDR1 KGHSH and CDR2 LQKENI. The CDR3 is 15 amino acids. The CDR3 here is CASSSRQGRTDTQYF. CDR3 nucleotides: TGTGCCAGCTCATCCCGACAGGGGAGAACAGATACGCAGTATTTT.

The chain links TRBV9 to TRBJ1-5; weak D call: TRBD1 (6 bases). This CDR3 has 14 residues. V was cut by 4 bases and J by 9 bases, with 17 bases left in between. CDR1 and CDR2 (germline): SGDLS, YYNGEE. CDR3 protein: CASSLAGAPGPQHF. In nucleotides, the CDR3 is TGTGCCAGCAGCTTGGCAGGGGCGCCCGGGCCCCAGCATTTT.

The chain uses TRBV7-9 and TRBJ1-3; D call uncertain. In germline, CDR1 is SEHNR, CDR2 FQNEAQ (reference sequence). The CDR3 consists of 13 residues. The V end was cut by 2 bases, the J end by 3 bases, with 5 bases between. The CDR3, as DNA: TGTGCCAGCAGCTTAATTGGTGGAAACACCATATATTTT. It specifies CASSLIGGNTIYF. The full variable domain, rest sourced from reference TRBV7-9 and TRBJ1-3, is DTGVSQNPRHKITKRGQNVTFRCDPISEHNRLYWYRQTLGQGPEFLTYFQNEAQLEKSRLLSDRFSAERPKGSFSTLEIQRTEQGDSAMYLCASSLIGGNTIYFGEGSWLTVV.

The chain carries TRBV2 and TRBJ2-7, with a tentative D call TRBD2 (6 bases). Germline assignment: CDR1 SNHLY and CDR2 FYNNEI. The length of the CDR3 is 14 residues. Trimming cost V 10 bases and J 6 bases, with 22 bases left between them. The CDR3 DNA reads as TGTGCCACCCTTCCTAGCGTTTATGGGCTCGAGCAGTACTTC. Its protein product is CATLPSVYGLEQYF.

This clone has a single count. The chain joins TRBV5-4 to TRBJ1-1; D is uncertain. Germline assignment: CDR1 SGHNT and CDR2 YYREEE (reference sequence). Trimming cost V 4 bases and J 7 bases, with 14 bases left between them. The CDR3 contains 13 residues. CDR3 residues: CASSPTRASEAFF. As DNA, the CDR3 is TGTGCCAGCAGCCCAACTAGGGCCAGTGAAGCTTTCTTT.

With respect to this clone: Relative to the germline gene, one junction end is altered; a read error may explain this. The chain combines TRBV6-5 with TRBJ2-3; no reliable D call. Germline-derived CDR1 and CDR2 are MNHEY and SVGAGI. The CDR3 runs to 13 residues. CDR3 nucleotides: TGTACCAGCAGTACAGTTCGCACAGATACGCAGTATTTT. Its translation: CTSSTVRTDTQYF.

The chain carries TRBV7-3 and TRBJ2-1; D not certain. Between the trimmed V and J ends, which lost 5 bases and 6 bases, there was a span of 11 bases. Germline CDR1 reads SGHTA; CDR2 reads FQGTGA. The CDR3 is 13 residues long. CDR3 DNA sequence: TGTGCCAGCAGCCCTCGGATAGGCAATGAGCAGTTCTTC. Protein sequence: CASSPRIGNEQFF.

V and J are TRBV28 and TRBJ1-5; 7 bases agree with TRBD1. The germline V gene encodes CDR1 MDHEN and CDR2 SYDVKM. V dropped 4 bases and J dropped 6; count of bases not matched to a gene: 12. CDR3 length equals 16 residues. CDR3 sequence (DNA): TGTGCCAGCAGTTCCCTGACAGGGCCGCGGGCTCAGCCCCAGCATTTT. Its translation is CASSSLTGPRAQPQHF.

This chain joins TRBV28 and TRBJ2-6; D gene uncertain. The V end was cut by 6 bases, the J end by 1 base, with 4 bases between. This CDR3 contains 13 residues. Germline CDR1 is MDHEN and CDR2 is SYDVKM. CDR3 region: CASSRSGANVLTF. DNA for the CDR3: TGTGCCAGCAGCCGTTCTGGGGCCAACGTCCTGACTTTC.

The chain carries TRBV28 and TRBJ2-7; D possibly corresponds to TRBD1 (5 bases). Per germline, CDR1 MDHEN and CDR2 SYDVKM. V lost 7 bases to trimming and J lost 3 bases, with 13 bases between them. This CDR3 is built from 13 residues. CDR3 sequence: CASTFLGLYEQYF. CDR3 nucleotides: TGTGCCAGCACATTCCTGGGGCTCTACGAGCAGTACTTC.

The CDR3 here is CASSFRRGKNTGELFF. DNA for the CDR3: TGTGCCAGCAGCTTCCGCAGGGGGAAAAACACCGGGGAGCTGTTTTTT. This chain links TRBV7-8 with TRBJ2-2; TRBD1 matches at 7 bases. The CDR3 spans 16 residues. V shed 3 bases, J shed 2 bases, and the junction held 6 bases outside the gene matches. Germline V gene lookup returns CDR1 SGHVS and CDR2 FQNEAQ.

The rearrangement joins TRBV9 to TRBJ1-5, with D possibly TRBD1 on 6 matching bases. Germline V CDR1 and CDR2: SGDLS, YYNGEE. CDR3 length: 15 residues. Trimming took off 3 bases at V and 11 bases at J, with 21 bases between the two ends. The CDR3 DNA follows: TGTGCCAGCAGCGCGACCGGGACGGGACAAGAGGCCCAGCATTTT. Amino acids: CASSATGTGQEAQHF.

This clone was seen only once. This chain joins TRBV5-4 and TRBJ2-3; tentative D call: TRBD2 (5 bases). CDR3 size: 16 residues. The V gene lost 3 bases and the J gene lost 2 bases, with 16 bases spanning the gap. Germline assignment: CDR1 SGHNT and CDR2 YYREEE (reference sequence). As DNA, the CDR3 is TGTGCCAGCAGCTCCCCTGGCGGGCCCCTCACAGATACGCAGTATTTT. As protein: CASSSPGGPLTDTQYF.

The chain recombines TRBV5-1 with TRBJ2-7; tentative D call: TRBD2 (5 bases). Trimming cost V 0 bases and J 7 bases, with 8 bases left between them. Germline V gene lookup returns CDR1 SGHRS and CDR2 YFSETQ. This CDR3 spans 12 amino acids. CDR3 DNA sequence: TGCGCCAGCAGCTTGGACACGGGGGAGCAGTACTTC. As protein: CASSLDTGEQYF.

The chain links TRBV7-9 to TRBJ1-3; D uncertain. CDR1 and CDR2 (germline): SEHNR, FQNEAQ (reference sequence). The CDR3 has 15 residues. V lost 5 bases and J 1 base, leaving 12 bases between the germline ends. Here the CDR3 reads CASSPGRASGNTIYF. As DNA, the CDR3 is TGTGCCAGCAGCCCGGGAAGGGCGTCTGGAAACACCATATATTTT.

This chain's CDR3 is CATSREVGTDTQYF. The DNA for the CDR3 is TGTGCCACCAGCAGAGAAGTGGGAACAGATACGCAGTATTTT. V and J are TRBV15 and TRBJ2-3, with D hard to call. The V and J ends lost 0 bases and 3 bases respectively, with 7 bases between them. This CDR3 is built from 14 residues. CDR1 and CDR2 (germline): LNHNV, YYDKDF (reference sequence). The complete variable domain, with remaining parts taken from reference TRBV15 and TRBJ2-3, reads DAMVIQNPRYQVTQFGKPVTLSCSQTLNHNVMYWYQQKSSQAPKLLFHYYDKDFNNEADTPDNFQSRRPNTSFCFLDIRSPGLGDTAMYLCATSREVGTDTQYFGPGTRLTVL.

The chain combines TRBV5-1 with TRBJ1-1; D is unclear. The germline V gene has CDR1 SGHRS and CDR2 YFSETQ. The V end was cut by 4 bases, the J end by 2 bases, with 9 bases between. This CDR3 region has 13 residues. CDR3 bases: TGCGCCAGCAGCAAGACCGTCAACACTGAAGCTTTCTTT. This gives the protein CASSKTVNTEAFF.

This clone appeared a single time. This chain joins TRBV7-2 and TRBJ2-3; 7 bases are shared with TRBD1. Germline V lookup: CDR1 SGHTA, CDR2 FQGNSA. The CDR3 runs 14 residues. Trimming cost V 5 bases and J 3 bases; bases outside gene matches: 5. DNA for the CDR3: TGTGCCAGCAGCCCGGACAGGCGGACAGATACGCAGTATTTT. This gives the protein CASSPDRRTDTQYF.

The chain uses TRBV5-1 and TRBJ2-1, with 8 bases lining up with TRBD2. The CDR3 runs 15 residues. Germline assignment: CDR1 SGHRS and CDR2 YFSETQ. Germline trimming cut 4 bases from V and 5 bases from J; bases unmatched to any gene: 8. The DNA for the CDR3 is TGCGCCAGCAGCCTAGGGACTAGTTTAAACAATGAGCAGTTCTTC. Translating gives CASSLGTSLNNEQFF.

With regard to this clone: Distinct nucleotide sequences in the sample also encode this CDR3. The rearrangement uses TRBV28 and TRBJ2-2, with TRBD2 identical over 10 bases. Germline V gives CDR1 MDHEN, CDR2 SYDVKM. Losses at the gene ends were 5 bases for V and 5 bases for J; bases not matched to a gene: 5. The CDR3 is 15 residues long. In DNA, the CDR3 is TGTGCCAGCAGTCTAGCGGGAGTGGGAACCGGGGAGCTGTTTTTT. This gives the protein CASSLAGVGTGELFF.